The 27 T cell receptor beta chains below all came from one sample that was sequenced in a study of T cell responses to AZD1222 COVID-19 vaccine. Assay: immunoSEQ multiplex PCR; the TCRdb copy retains only in-frame clones and omits some. The profile shows under 70,000 clones, 60% to 85% of them singletons. Sequencing used peripheral blood, obtained on day 0 of MenACWY control vaccination. The receptor source for this set is an adult in good health.

V gene TRBV10-3 combines with J gene TRBJ2-7; 10 bases line up with TRBD2. V gave up 3 bases and J gave up 4 bases; unmatched junction bases: 3. The CDR3 contains 14 residues. CDR1 and CDR2 from the germline V gene are ENHRY and SYGVKD. This chain's CDR3 is CAISEKAGGYEQYF. DNA for the CDR3: TGTGCCATCAGTGAAAAAGCGGGAGGGTACGAGCAGTACTTC.

V is TRBV6-6 and J is TRBJ2-7; D remains ambiguous. Trimming shortened V by 2 bases and J by 0 bases, and 5 bases separated the two germline ends. The CDR3 totals 13 residues. Germline values: CDR1 MNHNY, CDR2 SVGAGI (reference sequence). CDR3 sequence: CASSYQASYEQYF. The CDR3 region has the DNA TGTGCCAGCAGTTACCAGGCCTCCTACGAGCAGTACTTC.

This chain joins TRBV6-2 or TRBV6-3 and TRBJ1-1; 9 nucleotides align to TRBD1. Germline CDR1 MNHEY, CDR2 SVGEGT. This CDR3 is 17 amino acids long. The V and J ends lost 2 bases and 3 bases, in that order; junction bases with no gene match: 10. Here the CDR3 reads CASSYGFGTGLDTEAFF. CDR3 nucleotide sequence: TGTGCCAGCAGTTACGGTTTTGGGACAGGGCTAGACACTGAAGCTTTCTTT.

The table lists this clone with a count of one. The rearrangement uses TRBV9 and TRBJ2-2, with D tentatively TRBD2 (5 bases). The CDR3 totals 17 residues. The V gene's germline CDR1 is SGDLS and CDR2 YYNGEE. Trimming removed 0 bases from V and 1 base from J, with 13 bases in between. CDR3 nucleotide sequence: TGTGCCAGCAGCGTAGCGTCGGGAATTTGGAACACCGGGGAGCTGTTTTTT. Its protein product is CASSVASGIWNTGELFF.

This chain joins TRBV30 and TRBJ1-1, with 7 bases matching TRBD1. Trimming removed 4 bases from V and 0 bases from J; junction bases left unmatched: 2. Germline CDR1 is GTSNPN and CDR2 is SVGIG (reference sequence). This CDR3 is built from 13 residues. CDR3 sequence: CAWTGQVNTEAFF. CDR3 DNA: TGTGCCTGGACCGGACAGGTGAACACTGAAGCTTTCTTT.

V usage is TRBV6-1 and J usage is TRBJ1-1; no clear D gene. The CDR3 is made up of 13 amino acids. CDR1 is MNHNS and CDR2 is SASEGT in the germline V gene. V was trimmed by 3 bases and J by 4 bases, leaving 9 bases between them. The CDR3 region is CASSDLGSTEAFF. CDR3 DNA: TGTGCCAGCAGTGATTTGGGAAGCACTGAAGCTTTCTTT.

This clone was seen a single time. The rearrangement joins TRBV7-6 to TRBJ2-2; tentative D call: TRBD1 (6 bases). The V end was cut by 4 bases, the J end by 5 bases, with 14 bases between. Germline CDR1 is SGHVS and CDR2 is FNYEAQ. The CDR3 has 15 residues. The CDR3: CASSSYRERTGELFF. The DNA for the CDR3 is TGTGCCAGCAGCTCGTACAGGGAGAGGACCGGGGAGCTGTTTTTT.

This chain links TRBV4-3 with TRBJ1-2; D is possibly TRBD1 (6 bases). The CDR3 runs to 15 residues. Germline V gene data show CDR1 as LGHNA and CDR2 as YSLEER. Trimming removed 5 bases from V and 4 bases from J, with 17 bases in between. CDR3 DNA: TGCGCCAGCAGCGGGGATGGGGGCAGAGGCTATGGCTACACCTTC. Protein: CASSGDGGRGYGYTF.

J is TRBJ1-3 and V is TRBV29-1; TRBD1 aligns across 8 bases. Germline-derived CDR1 and CDR2 are SQVTM and ANQGSEA. V shed 5 bases and J 3 bases; nucleotides not matched to a gene: 6. CDR3 length: 14 residues. The CDR3 region is CSVLQGEIGNTIYF. CDR3 bases: TGCAGCGTTCTACAGGGGGAGATTGGAAACACCATATATTTT.

The chain recombines TRBV2 with TRBJ2-3; D gene uncertain. Trimming shortened V by 4 bases and J by 4 bases, and 18 bases separated the two germline ends. Germline lookup yields CDR1 SNHLY and CDR2 FYNNEI. CDR3 size: 16 residues. Here the CDR3 DNA reads TGTGCCAGCAGTGGGACCCTATCGAGCATTCCAGATACGCAGTATTTT. Translated: CASSGTLSSIPDTQYF.

This clone was seen a few times. The chain's CDR3 is CASSPSPVGGYEQYF. The CDR3 DNA is TGTGCCAGCAGCCCAAGCCCAGTCGGGGGATACGAGCAGTACTTC. V gene TRBV7-6 combines with J gene TRBJ2-7; weak D call: TRBD2 (6 bases). Trimming shortened V by 5 bases and J by 4 bases, and 18 bases separated the two germline ends. The CDR3 has 15 residues. Germline V gene sequence: CDR1 SGHVS, CDR2 FNYEAQ.

This chain connects TRBV5-1 to TRBJ1-5; D is perhaps TRBD1 (6 bases). In germline, CDR1 is SGHRS, CDR2 YFSETQ. The V and J ends lost 4 bases and 2 bases respectively, with 16 bases between them. This CDR3 is 16 amino acids long. CDR3 in amino acids: CASSLWDKPGNQPQHF. DNA of the CDR3: TGCGCCAGCAGCCTATGGGACAAGCCGGGCAATCAGCCCCAGCATTTT.

The chain has TRBV6-5 and TRBJ2-7; tentatively, D is TRBD2 (6 bases). Germline CDR1 reads MNHEY; CDR2 reads SVGAGI. V dropped 5 bases and J dropped 3 bases, with 8 bases sitting between them. The CDR3 runs 12 residues. The CDR3 DNA follows: TGTGCCAGCAGTAGGGACTTCTACGAGCAGTACTTC. It codes for CASSRDFYEQYF.

The chain has TRBV18 and TRBJ1-3; no reliable D call. CDR1 is KGHSH, CDR2 LQKENI, per germline. This CDR3 spans 15 amino acids. Trimming took 3 bases from V and 0 from J, leaving 9 bases between them. This chain's CDR3 is CASSPALSSGNTIYF. The CDR3 coding sequence is TGTGCCAGCTCACCTGCATTGAGCTCTGGAAACACCATATATTTT. The full variable domain, its missing parts supplied by reference TRBV18 and TRBJ1-3, is NAGVMQNPRHLVRRRGQEARLRCSPMKGHSHVYWYRQLPEEGLKFMVYLQKENIIDESGMPKERFSAEFPKEGPSILRIQQVVRGDSAAYFCASSPALSSGNTIYFGEGSWLTVV.

The chain combines TRBV29-1 with TRBJ1-1; a weak D match, TRBD1 (5 bases). Trimming cost V 5 bases and J 1 base, with 14 bases left between them. This CDR3 comprises 14 residues. Germline loops: CDR1 SQVTM, CDR2 ANQGSEA. CDR3 sequence: CSVSGQGPNTEAFF. In DNA, the CDR3 is TGCAGCGTTTCAGGTCAGGGACCGAACACTGAAGCTTTCTTT.

A note on this clone: A much larger clone differs from this one at a single base, so this may be a read error. Other nucleotide sequences in the sample specify the same CDR3. The genes are TRBV7-8 and TRBJ2-4, with D perhaps given as TRBD1 or TRBD2 (7 bases each). CDR3 length: 15 residues. V was shortened by 2 bases and J by 9 bases, with 17 bases between the two germline ends. Germline CDR1 reads SGHVS; CDR2 reads FQNEAQ. CDR3 sequence: CASSLFGQGGGIQYF. In DNA form, the CDR3 reads TGTGCCAGCAGCTTATTCGGGCAGGGGGGGGGCATTCAGTACTTC.

The V gene is TRBV21-1, the J gene TRBJ2-7; the table names TRBD2, a call not compared with the DNA. TRBV21-1 is a documented pseudogene. The CDR3 runs 18 residues. CDR3 loop: CASTPCARLAGEKREQYF. The DNA for the CDR3 is TGTGCCAGCACCCCTTGCGCGAGGCTAGCGGGAGAAAAACGCGAGCAGTACTTC.

This clone was counted ten times or more. V and J are TRBV7-8 and TRBJ1-2; D gene ambiguous. V gave up 2 bases and J gave up 3 bases, with 16 bases separating them. Per the germline V gene, CDR1 is SGHVS and CDR2 is FQNEAQ. This CDR3 comprises 16 residues. As DNA, the CDR3 is TGTGCCAGCAGCTTAATATTCGACAATCGAGACTATGGCTACACCTTC. Translation gives CASSLIFDNRDYGYTF.

V and J are TRBV7-2 and TRBJ2-1, with D possibly being TRBD1 or TRBD2 (6 bases each). V was cut by 5 bases and J by 3 bases, with 14 bases left in between. The CDR3 loop spans 15 amino acids. CDR1 and CDR2 from the germline V gene are SGHTA and FQGNSA. The DNA for the CDR3 is TGTGCCAGCAGCAACGAAGGGGGGTTCTACAATGAGCAGTTCTTC. It codes for CASSNEGGFYNEQFF.

The V and J genes are TRBV5-4 and TRBJ1-2; 7 positions agree with TRBD1. Losses at the gene ends were 4 bases for V and 6 bases for J; bases not matched to a gene: 12. The CDR3 totals 15 residues. From germline, CDR1 is SGHNT and CDR2 YYREEE (reference sequence). The CDR3 nucleotides are TGTGCCAGCAGCCATCGACAGGGTGGAAGGGATGGCTACACCTTC. Its translation: CASSHRQGGRDGYTF.

The V gene is TRBV5-5, the J gene TRBJ2-2; D ambiguous. Germline V lookup: CDR1 SGHKS, CDR2 YYEKEE (reference sequence). V dropped 0 bases and J dropped 6 bases, with 12 bases sitting between them. The CDR3 runs to 15 residues. The CDR3 region has the DNA TGTGCCAGCAGCTTGGTGGCTTTAGAGGCCGGGGAGCTGTTTTTT. Translation gives CASSLVALEAGELFF.

This clone was seen only a few times. The V gene is TRBV29-1, the J gene TRBJ2-3; D gene uncertain. V lost 3 bases to trimming and J lost 2 bases, with 12 bases between them. The CDR3 runs to 14 residues. Per germline, CDR1 SQVTM and CDR2 ANQGSEA. CDR3 DNA sequence: TGCAGCGTTGACGCGGTCCCTTTCACAGATACGCAGTATTTT. This translates into CSVDAVPFTDTQYF.

This clone was picked up one time. This rearrangement joins TRBV9 to TRBJ1-3, with unresolved D. The germline CDR1 and CDR2 sequences are SGDLS and YYNGEE. The CDR3 has 14 residues. Trimming cost V 0 bases and J 1 base, with 5 bases left between them. In nucleotides, the CDR3 is TGTGCCAGCAGCGTAGGTAGTTCTGGAAACACCATATATTTT. This gives the protein CASSVGSSGNTIYF.

V and J are TRBV4-3 and TRBJ1-2; TRBD1 aligns across 7 bases. After removal of 0 bases from V and 4 bases from J, the junction contained 8 bases not matched to a gene. CDR1 and CDR2 (germline): LGHNA, YSLEER. The CDR3 totals 16 residues. The CDR3 DNA is TGCGCCAGCAGCCAAGATAAGGACAGGATGCTCTATGGCTACACCTTC. Protein sequence: CASSQDKDRMLYGYTF.

This sequence joins TRBV27 and TRBJ2-7; possibly TRBD2 for D (5 bases). Trimming removed 4 bases at V and 0 bases at J, with 10 bases between. The CDR3 is 14 residues long. The germline V gene encodes CDR1 MNHEY and CDR2 SMNVEV (reference sequence). The CDR3 loop reads CASSSRGNSYEQYF. CDR3 nucleotide sequence: TGTGCCAGCAGTTCTCGGGGTAACTCCTACGAGCAGTACTTC.

The rearrangement links TRBV18 to TRBJ1-5; D call uncertain. Germline CDR1 reads KGHSH; CDR2 reads LQKENI. Trimming removed 5 bases from V and 5 bases from J, with 7 bases in between. There are 12 residues in the CDR3. The CDR3 spells CASSNLDQPQHF. Written as DNA, the CDR3 is TGTGCCAGCTCAAACCTCGATCAGCCCCAGCATTTT.

This clone was detected once. The rearrangement joins TRBV27 to TRBJ2-7; 8 positions agree with TRBD2. Unmatched junction bases numbered 5, after V lost 3 bases and J lost 7 bases. The CDR3 is 13 residues long. From germline, CDR1 is MNHEY and CDR2 SMNVEV (reference sequence). CDR3 DNA: TGTGCCAGCAGTTTGCGGGAGGCAGGGGAGCAGTACTTC. Amino acids: CASSLREAGEQYF.